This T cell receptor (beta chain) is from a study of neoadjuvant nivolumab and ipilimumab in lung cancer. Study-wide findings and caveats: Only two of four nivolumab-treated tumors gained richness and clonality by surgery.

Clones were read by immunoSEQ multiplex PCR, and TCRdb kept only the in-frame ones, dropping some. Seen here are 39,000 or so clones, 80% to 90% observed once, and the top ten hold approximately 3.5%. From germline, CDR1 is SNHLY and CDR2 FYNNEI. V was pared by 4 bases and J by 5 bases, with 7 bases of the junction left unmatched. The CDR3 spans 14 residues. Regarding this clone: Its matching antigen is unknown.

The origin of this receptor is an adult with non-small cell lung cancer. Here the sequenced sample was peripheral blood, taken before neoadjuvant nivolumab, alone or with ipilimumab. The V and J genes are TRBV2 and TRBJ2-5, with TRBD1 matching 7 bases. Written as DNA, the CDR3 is TGTGCCAGCAGTGTAATGGGCAGGGGGGAGACCCAGTACTTC. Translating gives CASSVMGRGETQYF.